Here is one T cell receptor beta chain with its context. This clone was seen a few times. Its cognate antigen has yet to be identified. Base qualities were left out, and no much larger clone turns up one base away. CDR1 and CDR2 are drawn from the germline V gene (reference sequence): GTSNPN, SVGIG. V is shortened by 3 bases, J by 1 base, and the region joining them spans 3 bases. The CDR3 has 11 amino acids, counting the end cysteine and phenylalanine. Left in the record is the CDR3 DNA by itself, 33 bases read in frame from the first base. Receptors were amplified or captured by the immunoSEQ multiplex PCR assay. This immuneACCESS table, as held by TCRdb, lists in-frame sequences with V and J called but not all clones. Of the missing ones, under half trace to an unresolved V gene in checked studies; the others have no known cause. This sample holds approximately 76,000 clones; around 78% were observed only once. Of the sample, 4% falls within the top ten clones.

The sample originates from a study of radiotherapy plus CTLA-4 blockade in lung cancer listed by TCRdb under 2018. Describing the broader study: Among enrolled patients, under 20% had an objective response and 30% to 35% reached disease control.

The study tested focal radiation therapy combined with CTLA-4 blockade (ipilimumab) in patients with chemo-refractory metastatic non-small-cell lung cancer. What the research found in general, with its limitations: After treatment with radiotherapy and ipilimumab, TCR clones that originated in tumors expanded in peripheral blood. The strongest predictors of response were reported to be early dynamic shifts in blood T cell clones along with a rise in serum interferon-beta following radiation.

This receptor was identified in a human donor with non-small cell lung cancer who had a partial response to radiotherapy plus ipilimumab. Some clones in this sample may be carry-over from other donors' samples. The sequence joins TRBV30 to TRBJ1-1, with an unclear D gene assignment. The input for sequencing was peripheral blood, taken from a patient treated with radiotherapy plus ipilimumab. The CDR3 in this case is CAWSWNTEAFF. The DNA is TGTGCCTGGAGCTGGAACACTGAAGCTTTCTTT.